The 11 T cell receptor beta chains below all came from one sample that was sequenced in a study of cytomegalovirus exposure and HLA in healthy donors. Primers for the PCR totalled 60 Vbeta and 13 Jbeta. Sequenced by immunoSEQ multiplex PCR; TCRdb stores in-frame clones only, minus some. This table holds 100,000 or so clones, more than 70% found once. Material: PBMCs. Receptors originate from a man younger than 40 in good health and CMV-seronegative.

This chain connects TRBV7-2 to TRBJ2-7; D gene uncertain. The V and J ends lost 6 bases and 9 bases respectively, with 12 bases between them. The CDR3 consists of 11 residues. The germline V gene has CDR1 SGHTA and CDR2 FQGNSA. The CDR3 spells CASRLTSSQYF. As DNA, the CDR3 is TGTGCCAGCAGACTGACTTCGTCGCAGTACTTC.

The chain links TRBV6-5 to TRBJ2-3; D unclear. The germline V gene has CDR1 MNHEY and CDR2 SVGAGI. V lost 8 bases and J lost 3, with 18 bases in between. This CDR3 comprises 15 residues. CDR3 protein: CASGRGGRSTDTQYF. DNA of the CDR3: TGTGCCAGCGGCCGAGGTGGTAGGTCTACAGATACGCAGTATTTT.

This chain connects TRBV7-2 to TRBJ1-6; no clear D gene. Germline V gene data show CDR1 as SGHTA and CDR2 as FQGNSA. This CDR3 has 15 residues. V lost 0 bases and J lost 5, with 8 bases in between. CDR3 in amino acids: CASSLAVQNNSPLHF. CDR3 coding DNA: TGTGCCAGCAGCTTAGCGGTGCAGAATAATTCACCCCTCCACTTT.

The chain combines TRBV29-1 with TRBJ2-1; 9 bases match TRBD2. Germline lookup yields CDR1 SQVTM and CDR2 ANQGSEA. V was clipped by 2 bases and J by 2 bases; unmatched bases: 16. The CDR3 sequence is 19 residues long. The CDR3: CSVESWRGGLLVTYNEQFF. The DNA for the CDR3 is TGCAGCGTTGAATCTTGGCGGGGGGGCCTTCTTGTCACCTACAATGAGCAGTTCTTC.

V usage is TRBV6-5 and J usage is TRBJ1-2; 8 nucleotides match TRBD1. The CDR3 is 14 amino acids. The junction had 4 bases not matched to a gene; V was cut back by 5 bases and J by 2 bases. CDR1 and CDR2 (germline): MNHEY, SVGAGI. This CDR3 reads CASSPRTGNYGYTF. The CDR3 nucleotides are TGTGCCAGCAGTCCTAGGACAGGGAACTATGGCTACACCTTC.

The chain is built from TRBV5-4 and TRBJ2-7, with a possible D match to TRBD1 (6 bases). The CDR3 totals 13 residues. With 2 bases removed from V and 2 bases from J, the gap between germline ends came to 8 bases. Germline V gives CDR1 SGHNT, CDR2 YYREEE (reference sequence). CDR3 sequence (DNA): TGTGCCAGCAGCTTACAGGGTCCCTACGAGCAGTACTTC. It translates to CASSLQGPYEQYF.

The V call is TRBV5-1, the J call TRBJ2-1; 9 bases fit TRBD1. V lost 4 bases and J lost 8; bases outside the gene matches: 13. The CDR3 loop spans 16 amino acids. Germline CDR1 reads SGHRS; CDR2 reads YFSETQ. CDR3 amino acids: CASSPWGGQGSHEQFF. CDR3 DNA: TGCGCCAGCAGCCCGTGGGGGGGACAGGGTAGTCATGAGCAGTTCTTC. The variable domain in full, completed from reference TRBV5-1 and TRBJ2-1, reads KAGVTQTPRYLIKTRGQQVTLSCSPISGHRSVSWYQQTPGQGLQFLFEYFSETQRNKGNFPGRFSGRQFSNSRSEMNVSTLELGDSALYLCASSPWGGQGSHEQFFGPGTRLTVL.

J is TRBJ1-2 and V is TRBV30; D is uncertain. Germline lookup yields CDR1 GTSNPN and CDR2 SVGIG (reference sequence). The V and J ends lost 2 bases and 3 bases respectively, with 7 bases between them. CDR3 length: 12 residues. CDR3 in DNA: TGTGCCTGGAGTCGCCAGGACTATGGCTACACCTTC. Protein sequence: CAWSRQDYGYTF.

The chain is built from TRBV4-3 and TRBJ2-1; 7 positions match TRBD2. Per germline, CDR1 LGHNA and CDR2 YSLEER. The CDR3 consists of 17 residues. With V trimmed by 0 bases and J by 3 bases, 8 bases remained unmatched. In nucleotides, the CDR3 is TGCGCCAGCAGCCAAGATCCGGCGGGAGAAGACTACAATGAGCAGTTCTTC. Protein sequence: CASSQDPAGEDYNEQFF.

The chain has TRBV5-5 and TRBJ1-5; D not resolved. Trimming left V 4 bases short and J 5 bases short, with 16 bases between. Germline V lookup: CDR1 SGHKS, CDR2 YYEKEE (reference sequence). CDR3 length: 15 residues. CDR3 in DNA: TGTGCCAGCAGCCCAATTGGGCGGGATGATCAGCCCCAGCATTTT. This translates into CASSPIGRDDQPQHF.

V gene TRBV7-2 combines with J gene TRBJ1-3, with D perhaps TRBD1 (6 bases). Trimming took 4 bases from V and 0 from J, leaving 7 bases between them. The CDR3 is 14 amino acids. Germline V gene sequence: CDR1 SGHTA, CDR2 FQGNSA. This CDR3 reads CASSSQGSGNTIYF. The CDR3 DNA is TGTGCCAGCAGCTCACAGGGCTCTGGAAACACCATATATTTT.